The 24 T cell receptor beta chains in this list originate from one sample, sequenced in a study of Graves' ophthalmopathy and Graves' hyperthyroidism. Beta-chain TCR CDR3 regions were amplified from RNA transcripts. HTBI-primed RT-PCR formed the first round, and a multiplex PCR formed the second. Each CDR3 protein is one row after TCRdb ran MiXCR on the multiplex PCR reads. The sample includes about 57,000 distinct CDR3 sequences, approximately 52% of them seen just once. Sequenced: peripheral blood. The receptors shown here come from an adult woman with Graves' ophthalmopathy.

This clonotype was found many times. V gene TRBV19 combines with J gene TRBJ2-2; 8 nucleotides match TRBD1. Trimming cost V 7 bases and J 6 bases; bases outside gene matches: 4. The CDR3 consists of 13 residues. In germline, CDR1 is LNHDA, CDR2 SQIVND (reference sequence). CDR3 in amino acids: CASTLTGAGELFF. CDR3 nucleotides: TGTGCCAGTACCCTGACAGGGGCCGGGGAGCTGTTTTTT.

A note on this clonotype: A clone one base away is much larger, so this may be a read error. This chain links TRBV10-2 with TRBJ2-7; 10 bases align to TRBD1. Germline V CDR1 and CDR2: WSHSY, SAAADI. This CDR3 comprises 15 residues. The CDR3 spells CASSRTGTGVHEQYF. The CDR3 nucleotides read TGTGCCAGCAGCCGTACTGGGACAGGGGTGCACGAGCAGTACTTC.

In the case of this clonotype: One junction end does not reproduce the germline sequence, and a read error may be involved. The J gene is TRBJ2-1, the V gene TRBV7-7, with 13 bases aligning to TRBD2. The CDR3 covers 15 residues. Germline CDR1 and CDR2: SSHAT and FNYEAQ (reference sequence). CDR3 protein: CASSSGLAGANEQFF. The CDR3, as DNA: TGTGCTAGCAGCTCAGGACTAGCGGGGGCCAATGAGCAGTTCTTC.

The chain couples TRBV20-1 to TRBJ2-7, with 12 bases aligning to TRBD2. The CDR3 totals 14 residues. The junction had 4 bases not matched to a gene; V was cut back by 4 bases and J by 3 bases. Germline assignment: CDR1 DFQATT and CDR2 SNEGSKA (reference sequence). The CDR3 DNA sequence: TGCAGTGCTAAGGCTAGCGGGAGGGACTACGAGCAGTACTTC. Translating it yields CSAKASGRDYEQYF.

The chain recombines TRBV20-1 with TRBJ1-3, with D possibly TRBD1 on 5 matching bases. CDR3 length equals 13 residues. CDR1 is DFQATT, CDR2 SNEGSKA, per germline (reference sequence). Trimming stripped 0 bases from V and 7 bases from J, with 10 bases between. CDR3 residues: CSARDRGTNTIYF. CDR3 coding DNA: TGCAGTGCTAGAGATAGAGGGACTAACACCATATATTTT.

The J gene is TRBJ1-2, the V gene TRBV5-6; TRBD1 is a possible D gene (5 bases). The CDR3 is 13 amino acids. Germline CDR1 is SGHDT and CDR2 is YYEEEE. V lost 0 bases to trimming and J lost 8 bases, with 11 bases between them. This CDR3 is CASSLAQGHGYTF. In nucleotides, the CDR3 is TGTGCCAGCAGCTTGGCGCAGGGCCACGGCTACACCTTC.

This clonotype is categorized as medium-sized. The chain is built from TRBV4-2 and TRBJ2-3, with 10 bases fitting TRBD2. Losses at the gene ends were 5 bases for V and 2 bases for J; bases not matched to a gene: 1. CDR3 length: 14 amino acids. The germline V gene encodes CDR1 LGHNA and CDR2 YNFKEQ. The CDR3 DNA follows: TGTGCCAGCAGCGGGACTAGCGACACAGATACGCAGTATTTT. This codes for CASSGTSDTDTQYF.

As concerns this clonotype: Possible read error: a much larger clone is one base away. In this CDR3 the conserved last residue, phenylalanine or tryptophan, is missing, so a read error is likely. This chain connects TRBV7-2 to TRBJ2-3; D remains unclear. Per the germline V gene, CDR1 is SGHTA and CDR2 is FQGNSA. The CDR3 spans 16 residues. The CDR3 reads CASSQEWLNGPDTQYV. DNA for the CDR3: TGCGCCAGCAGCCAAGAATGGTTAAATGGCCCAGATACGCAGTATGTT.

This clonotype occurred many times. DNA for the CDR3: TGTGCCAGCAGGCCCCCGGGGGGAGATACGCAGTATTTT. As protein: CASRPPGGDTQYF. The chain has TRBV6-5 and TRBJ2-3; TRBD2 agrees at 7 bases. The CDR3 runs 13 residues. Losses at the gene ends were 6 bases for V and 5 bases for J; bases not matched to a gene: 5. The germline V gene encodes CDR1 MNHEY and CDR2 SVGAGI.

J is TRBJ2-3 and V is TRBV7-6; 11 bases line up with TRBD1. CDR1 and CDR2 from the germline V gene are SGHVS and FNYEAQ. V shed 6 bases, J shed 2 bases, and the junction held 13 bases outside the gene matches. The CDR3 consists of 18 residues. CDR3 sequence: CASREKTRDRGFTDTQYF. The CDR3, as DNA: TGTGCCAGCAGAGAAAAGACACGGGACAGGGGGTTCACAGATACGCAGTATTTT.

This clonotype came up a few times. With a much larger clone just one base away, this may be a read error. The gene calls are TRBV3-1 and TRBJ2-7, with no clear D. CDR1 is LGHDT, CDR2 YNNKEL, per germline (reference sequence). The germline V and J ends were trimmed by 3 bases and 6 bases, with 18 bases remaining between them. CDR3 length: 15 residues. The CDR3 reads CASSHTGSTAVEQYF. The CDR3 nucleotides are TGTGCCAGCAGCCATACCGGGTCCACCGCTGTCGAGCAGTACTTC.

This clonotype came up many times. The chain couples TRBV6-5 to TRBJ1-1; D gene ambiguous. The CDR3 contains 16 residues. The ends were cut back, 6 bases at V and 0 bases at J, with 17 bases in the middle. The germline V gene encodes CDR1 MNHEY and CDR2 SVGAGI. CDR3 nucleotides: TGTGCCAGCAGCCCCGATGAGGGCTTAATGAACACTGAAGCTTTCTTT. Translated: CASSPDEGLMNTEAFF.

The DNA of the CDR3 is TGTGCCAGCAGCCCCTACCCGGGACGGGAGGGGTATACGCAGTATTTT. Amino acid sequence: CASSPYPGREGYTQYF. The J gene is TRBJ2-3, the V gene TRBV7-9; TRBD2 matches 8 bases. This CDR3 region has 16 residues. V gave up 5 bases and J gave up 7 bases; unmatched junction bases: 14. Germline CDR1 and CDR2: SEHNR and FQNEAQ (reference sequence).

Regarding this clonotype: A read error may be the cause here, since a much bigger clone is one base away. V and J are TRBV6-2 or TRBV6-3 and TRBJ2-3, with a possible D match to TRBD1 (6 bases). Deletions cut 6 bases from V and 3 bases from J, with 10 bases between. The length of the CDR3 is 13 residues. Germline loops: CDR1 MNHEY, CDR2 SVGEGT. Written as DNA, the CDR3 is TGTGCCAGCAGAAGTCAGGGGACAGATACGCAGTATTTT. This gives the protein CASRSQGTDTQYF.

This clonotype was seen a handful of times. The chain joins TRBV7-2 to TRBJ2-5, with 9 nucleotides matching TRBD2. Per germline, CDR1 SGHTA and CDR2 FQGNSA. V was pared by 1 base and J by 5 bases, with 2 bases of the junction left unmatched. This CDR3 spans 14 amino acids. The CDR3 DNA is TGTGCCAGCAGCTTAGGGCTAGCGGGGGAGACCCAGTACTTC. It encodes CASSLGLAGETQYF.

This clonotype was counted ten times or more. The chain carries TRBV12-3 or TRBV12-4 and TRBJ1-1, with D possibly TRBD1 on 6 matching bases. This CDR3 region has 14 residues. Trimming shortened V by 5 bases and J by 0 bases, and 10 bases separated the two germline ends. Here the CDR3 reads CASSIGGLNTEAFF. The CDR3 bases are TGTGCCAGCAGTATTGGGGGCTTGAACACTGAAGCTTTCTTT.

This clonotype was seen only once. The V call is TRBV20-1, the J call TRBJ1-5, with 8 nucleotides matching TRBD1. Looked up from germline, CDR1 is DFQATT and CDR2 is SNEGSKA (reference sequence). This CDR3 has 14 residues. The V and J ends lost 3 bases and 2 bases, in that order; junction bases with no gene match: 3. The CDR3 protein is CSARDRVGNQPQHF. Written as DNA, the CDR3 is TGCAGTGCTAGGGACAGGGTTGGCAATCAGCCCCAGCATTTT.

This clonotype occurred many times. The rearrangement uses TRBV28 and TRBJ2-7; D is possibly TRBD2 (6 bases). Trimming removed 1 base at V and 6 bases at J, with 16 bases between. Germline V gene data show CDR1 as MDHEN and CDR2 as SYDVKM. This CDR3 spans 15 amino acids. In nucleotides, the CDR3 is TGTGCCAGCAGTTTATTCTCAGCGGGTATCTCCGAGCAGTACTTC. Protein: CASSLFSAGISEQYF.

The chain carries TRBV24-1 and TRBJ2-3; TRBD2 is a possible D gene (5 bases). V was pared by 3 bases and J by 3 bases, with 6 bases between. Germline V lookup: CDR1 KGHDR, CDR2 SFDVKD. There are 13 residues in the CDR3. The CDR3 region is CATSDRGTDTQYF. CDR3 nucleotide sequence: TGTGCCACCAGTGATCGCGGGACAGATACGCAGTATTTT.

This clonotype was recorded once. The chain employs TRBV7-9 and TRBJ2-7; the D is unclear. Trimming shortened V by 5 bases and J by 6 bases, and 2 bases separated the two germline ends. This CDR3 has 9 amino acids. Germline values: CDR1 SEHNR, CDR2 FQNEAQ (reference sequence). The CDR3 DNA reads TGTGCCAGCAGCCGCGAGCAGTACTTC. Translation: CASSREQYF.

Comments on this clonotype: Sequence at one end of the junction differs from germline and may be a read error. The chain couples TRBV5-4 to TRBJ2-3; D possibly corresponds to TRBD2 (6 bases). The CDR3 is 13 amino acids. Germline V gives CDR1 SGHNT, CDR2 YYREEE (reference sequence). CDR3 DNA sequence: TGTGCCAGCAACTTGGAGCGGAGGGATACGCGGTATTTT. Translating gives CASNLERRDTRYF. The variable domain in full, completed from reference TRBV5-4 and TRBJ2-3, reads ETGVTQSPTHLIKTRGQQVTLRCSSQSGHNTVSWYQQALGQGPQFIFQYYREEENGRGNFPPRFSGLQFPNYSSELNVNALELDDSALYLCASNLERRDTRYFGPGTRLTVL.

Concerning this clonotype itself: The CDR3 carries no conserved terminal phenylalanine or tryptophan, so it likely arises from a read error. No DNA is shown, since the ends of the CDR3 on it are uncertain; the CDR3 is the one TCRdb lists. The chain couples TRBV5-6 to TRBJ2-5. The germline V gene has CDR1 SGHDT and CDR2 YYEEEE. 8 amino acids form the CDR3, both terminal residues included. The CDR3 sequence: CASSPTPR.

By share of the sample, this clonotype is medium-sized (0.01 to 0.1%). The rearrangement links TRBV24-1 to TRBJ2-1, with 9 bases lining up with TRBD1. The V gene end was trimmed by 7 bases and the J gene end by 2 bases; junction bases not matched to a gene: 5. Germline V gene lookup returns CDR1 KGHDR and CDR2 SFDVKD. This CDR3 region has 15 residues. The CDR3 region is CATRSDRGAYNEQFF. The CDR3 DNA reads TGTGCCACCAGATCCGACAGGGGGGCCTACAATGAGCAGTTCTTC.

The sample holds many counts of this clonotype. The chain combines TRBV4-2 with TRBJ1-3; a weak D match, TRBD1 (6 bases). This CDR3 is built from 17 residues. CDR1 is LGHNA, CDR2 YNFKEQ, per germline. V was pared by 0 bases and J by 4 bases, with 16 bases between. CDR3: CASSQEPLGGLGNTIYF. The CDR3 nucleotides read TGTGCCAGCAGCCAAGAACCTCTGGGGGGGCTCGGAAACACCATATATTTT.